Sequencing of this TCR beta chain was carried out in a study of early T cells in non-severe SARS-CoV-2 infection. Germline-derived CDR1 and CDR2 are KGHSH and LQKENI. Trimming removed 2 bases at V and 0 bases at J, with 8 bases between. CDR3 length: 15 residues. cDNA molecules, individually, were tagged with unique molecular identifiers. TCRdb reprocessed the 5' RACE reads with MiXCR, giving one entry per CDR3 protein. The table has 40,000 to 45,000 distinct CDR3 sequences, 5% to 6.5% seen once. This clonotype was counted at least ten times. The clonotype was recovered from an adult who was a healthcare worker with PCR-confirmed SARS-CoV-2 infection or an uninfected control (not recorded which). Here the sequenced sample was whole blood, taken at baseline. The chain links TRBV18 to TRBJ1-5; D unresolved. CDR3 DNA sequence: TGTGCCAGCTCACCAAACGGTTATAGCAATCAGCCCCAGCATTTT. Amino acid sequence: CASSPNGYSNQPQHF. Looking up the rest from reference TRBV18 and TRBJ1-5 gives the full variable domain: NAGVMQNPRHLVRRRGQEARLRCSPMKGHSHVYWYRQLPEEGLKFMVYLQKENIIDESGMPKERFSAEFPKEGPSILRIQQVVRGDSAAYFCASSPNGYSNQPQHFGDGTRLSIL.